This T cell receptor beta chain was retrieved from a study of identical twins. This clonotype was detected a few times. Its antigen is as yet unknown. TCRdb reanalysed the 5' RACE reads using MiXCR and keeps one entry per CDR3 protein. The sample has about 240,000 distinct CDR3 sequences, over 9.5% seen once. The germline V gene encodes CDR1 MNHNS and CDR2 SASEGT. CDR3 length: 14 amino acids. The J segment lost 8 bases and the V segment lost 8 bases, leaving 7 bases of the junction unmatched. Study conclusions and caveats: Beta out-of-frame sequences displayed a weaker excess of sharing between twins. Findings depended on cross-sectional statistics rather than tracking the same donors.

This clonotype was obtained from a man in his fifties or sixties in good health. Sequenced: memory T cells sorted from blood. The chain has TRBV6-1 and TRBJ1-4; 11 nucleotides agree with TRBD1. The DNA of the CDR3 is TGTGCCAGCGGGCCGGACAGGGGGCGAGAAAAACTGTTTTTT. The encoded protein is CASGPDRGREKLFF.